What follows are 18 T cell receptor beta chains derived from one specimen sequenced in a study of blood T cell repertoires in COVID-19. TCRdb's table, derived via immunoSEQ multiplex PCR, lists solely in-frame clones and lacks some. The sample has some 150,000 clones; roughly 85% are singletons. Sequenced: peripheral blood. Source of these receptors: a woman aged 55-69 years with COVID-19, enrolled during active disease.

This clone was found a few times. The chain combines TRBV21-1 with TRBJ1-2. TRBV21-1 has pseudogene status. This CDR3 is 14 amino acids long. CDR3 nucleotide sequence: TGTGCCAGCAGCAAAGTACTTGTAGATTATGGCTACACCTTC. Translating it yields CASSKVLVDYGYTF.

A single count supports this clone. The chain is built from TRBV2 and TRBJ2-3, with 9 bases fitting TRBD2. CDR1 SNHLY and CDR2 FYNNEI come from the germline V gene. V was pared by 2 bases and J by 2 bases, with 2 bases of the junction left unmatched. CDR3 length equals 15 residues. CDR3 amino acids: CASSESSGVTDTQYF. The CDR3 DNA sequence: TGTGCCAGCAGTGAATCTAGCGGGGTCACAGATACGCAGTATTTT.

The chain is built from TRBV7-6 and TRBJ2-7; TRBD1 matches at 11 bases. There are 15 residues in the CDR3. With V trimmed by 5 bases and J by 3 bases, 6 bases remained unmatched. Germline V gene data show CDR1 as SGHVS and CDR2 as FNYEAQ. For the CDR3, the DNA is TGTGCCAGCAGCCGCTGGGGACAGGGGGACTACGAGCAGTACTTC. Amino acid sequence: CASSRWGQGDYEQYF.

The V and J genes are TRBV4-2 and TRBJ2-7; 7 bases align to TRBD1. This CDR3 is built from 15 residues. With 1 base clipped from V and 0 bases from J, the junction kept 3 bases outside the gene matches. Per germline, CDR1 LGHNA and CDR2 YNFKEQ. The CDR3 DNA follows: TGTGCCAGCAGCCAAGTCGACAGGGACTCCTACGAGCAGTACTTC. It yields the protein CASSQVDRDSYEQYF.

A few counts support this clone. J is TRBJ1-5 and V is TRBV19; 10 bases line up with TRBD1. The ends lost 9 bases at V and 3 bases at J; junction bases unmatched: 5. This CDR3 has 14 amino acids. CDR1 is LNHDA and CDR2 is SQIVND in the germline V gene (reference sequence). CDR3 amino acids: CAREGTGVNQPQHF. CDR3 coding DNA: TGTGCCAGGGAGGGGACAGGGGTCAATCAGCCCCAGCATTTT.

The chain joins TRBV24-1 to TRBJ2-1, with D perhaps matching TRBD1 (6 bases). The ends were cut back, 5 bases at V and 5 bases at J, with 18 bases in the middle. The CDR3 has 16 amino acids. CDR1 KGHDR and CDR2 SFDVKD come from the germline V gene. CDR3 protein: CATSATGISANNEQFF. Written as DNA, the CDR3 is TGTGCCACCAGTGCCACAGGGATATCGGCAAACAATGAGCAGTTCTTC.

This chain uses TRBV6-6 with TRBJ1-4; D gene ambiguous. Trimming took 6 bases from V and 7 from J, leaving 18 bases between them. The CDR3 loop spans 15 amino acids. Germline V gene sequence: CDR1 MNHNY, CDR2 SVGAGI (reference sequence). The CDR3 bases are TGTGCCAGCAGCCCGCAGAGGGCCTCCGGTGAAAAACTGTTTTTT. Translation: CASSPQRASGEKLFF.

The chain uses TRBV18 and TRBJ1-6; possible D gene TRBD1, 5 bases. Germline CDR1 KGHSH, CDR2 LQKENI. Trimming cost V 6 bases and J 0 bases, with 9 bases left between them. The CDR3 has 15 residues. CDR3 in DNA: TGTGCCAGCTCCTTCGACAGCTCCTATAATTCACCCCTCCACTTT. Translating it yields CASSFDSSYNSPLHF.

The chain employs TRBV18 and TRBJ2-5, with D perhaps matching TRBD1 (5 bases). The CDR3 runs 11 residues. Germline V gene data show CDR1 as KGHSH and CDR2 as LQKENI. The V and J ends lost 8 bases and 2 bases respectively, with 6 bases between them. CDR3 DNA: TGTGCCAGCCCAGGGCAAGAGACCCAGTACTTC. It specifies CASPGQETQYF.

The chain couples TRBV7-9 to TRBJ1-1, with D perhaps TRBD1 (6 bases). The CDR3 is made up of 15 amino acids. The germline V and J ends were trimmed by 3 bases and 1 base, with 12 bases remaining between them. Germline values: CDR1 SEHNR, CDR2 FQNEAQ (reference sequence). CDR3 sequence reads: CASSLGARKNTEAFF. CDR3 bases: TGTGCCAGCAGCTTGGGGGCGCGAAAGAACACTGAAGCTTTCTTT.

The CDR3 loop reads CASSLGTSGGTPDTQYF. DNA for the CDR3: TGCGCCAGCAGCTTGGGGACTAGCGGGGGGACGCCAGATACGCAGTATTTT. The chain carries TRBV5-1 and TRBJ2-3; 14 bases are a match to TRBD2. From germline, CDR1 is SGHRS and CDR2 YFSETQ. The CDR3 consists of 17 residues. V dropped 0 bases and J dropped 4; count of bases not matched to a gene: 4.

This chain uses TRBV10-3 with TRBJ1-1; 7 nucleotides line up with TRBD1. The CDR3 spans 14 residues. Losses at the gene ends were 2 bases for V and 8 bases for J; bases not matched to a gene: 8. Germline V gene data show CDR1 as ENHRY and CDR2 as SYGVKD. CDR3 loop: CAISELQTGREAFF. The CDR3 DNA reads TGTGCCATCAGTGAGCTCCAGACAGGGCGAGAAGCTTTCTTT.

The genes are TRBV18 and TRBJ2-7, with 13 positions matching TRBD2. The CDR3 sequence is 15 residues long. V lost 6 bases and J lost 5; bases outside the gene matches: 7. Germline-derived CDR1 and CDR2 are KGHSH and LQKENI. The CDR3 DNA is TGTGCCAGCTCTCAACTAGCGGGGGGGCAGAACGAGCAGTACTTC. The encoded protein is CASSQLAGGQNEQYF.

The CDR3 DNA sequence: TGCGCCAGCAGTCCCGGGACAGGGGGTGAAAAACTGTTTTTT. It encodes CASSPGTGGEKLFF. The rearrangement joins TRBV10-2 to TRBJ1-4, with 11 bases identical to TRBD1. Trimming removed 5 bases from V and 7 bases from J; junction bases left unmatched: 3. The germline gives CDR1 WSHSY, CDR2 SAAADI. The CDR3 totals 14 residues.

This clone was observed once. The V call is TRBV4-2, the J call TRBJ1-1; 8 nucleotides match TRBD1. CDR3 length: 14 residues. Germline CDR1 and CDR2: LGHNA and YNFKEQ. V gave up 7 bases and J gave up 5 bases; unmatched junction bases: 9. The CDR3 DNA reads TGTGCCAGCAACGGCGGCAGGGGGCGAACTGAAGCTTTCTTT. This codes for CASNGGRGRTEAFF.

DNA for the CDR3: TGCAGCGCCCCCTTTTGGACAGGGAACACAGATACGCAGTATTTT. The encoded protein is CSAPFWTGNTDTQYF. The J gene is TRBJ2-3, the V gene TRBV29-1; 8 nucleotides align to TRBD1. This CDR3 contains 15 residues. V shed 7 bases and J 2 bases; nucleotides not matched to a gene: 11. CDR1 and CDR2 from the germline V gene are SQVTM and ANQGSEA.

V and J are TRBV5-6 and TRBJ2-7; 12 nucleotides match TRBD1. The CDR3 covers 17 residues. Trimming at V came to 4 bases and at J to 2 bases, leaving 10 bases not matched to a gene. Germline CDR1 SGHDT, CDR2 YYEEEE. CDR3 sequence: CASSKGQGARGPYEQYF. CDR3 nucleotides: TGTGCCAGCAGCAAGGGACAGGGGGCGAGGGGGCCCTACGAGCAGTACTTC.

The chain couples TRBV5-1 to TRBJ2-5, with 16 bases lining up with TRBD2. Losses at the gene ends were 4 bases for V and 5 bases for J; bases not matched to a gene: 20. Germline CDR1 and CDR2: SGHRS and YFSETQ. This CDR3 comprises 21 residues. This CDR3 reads CASSPGTSGGAEFLGSETQYF. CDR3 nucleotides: TGCGCCAGCAGCCCTGGGACTAGCGGGGGGGCCGAGTTTCTCGGCAGCGAGACCCAGTACTTC.